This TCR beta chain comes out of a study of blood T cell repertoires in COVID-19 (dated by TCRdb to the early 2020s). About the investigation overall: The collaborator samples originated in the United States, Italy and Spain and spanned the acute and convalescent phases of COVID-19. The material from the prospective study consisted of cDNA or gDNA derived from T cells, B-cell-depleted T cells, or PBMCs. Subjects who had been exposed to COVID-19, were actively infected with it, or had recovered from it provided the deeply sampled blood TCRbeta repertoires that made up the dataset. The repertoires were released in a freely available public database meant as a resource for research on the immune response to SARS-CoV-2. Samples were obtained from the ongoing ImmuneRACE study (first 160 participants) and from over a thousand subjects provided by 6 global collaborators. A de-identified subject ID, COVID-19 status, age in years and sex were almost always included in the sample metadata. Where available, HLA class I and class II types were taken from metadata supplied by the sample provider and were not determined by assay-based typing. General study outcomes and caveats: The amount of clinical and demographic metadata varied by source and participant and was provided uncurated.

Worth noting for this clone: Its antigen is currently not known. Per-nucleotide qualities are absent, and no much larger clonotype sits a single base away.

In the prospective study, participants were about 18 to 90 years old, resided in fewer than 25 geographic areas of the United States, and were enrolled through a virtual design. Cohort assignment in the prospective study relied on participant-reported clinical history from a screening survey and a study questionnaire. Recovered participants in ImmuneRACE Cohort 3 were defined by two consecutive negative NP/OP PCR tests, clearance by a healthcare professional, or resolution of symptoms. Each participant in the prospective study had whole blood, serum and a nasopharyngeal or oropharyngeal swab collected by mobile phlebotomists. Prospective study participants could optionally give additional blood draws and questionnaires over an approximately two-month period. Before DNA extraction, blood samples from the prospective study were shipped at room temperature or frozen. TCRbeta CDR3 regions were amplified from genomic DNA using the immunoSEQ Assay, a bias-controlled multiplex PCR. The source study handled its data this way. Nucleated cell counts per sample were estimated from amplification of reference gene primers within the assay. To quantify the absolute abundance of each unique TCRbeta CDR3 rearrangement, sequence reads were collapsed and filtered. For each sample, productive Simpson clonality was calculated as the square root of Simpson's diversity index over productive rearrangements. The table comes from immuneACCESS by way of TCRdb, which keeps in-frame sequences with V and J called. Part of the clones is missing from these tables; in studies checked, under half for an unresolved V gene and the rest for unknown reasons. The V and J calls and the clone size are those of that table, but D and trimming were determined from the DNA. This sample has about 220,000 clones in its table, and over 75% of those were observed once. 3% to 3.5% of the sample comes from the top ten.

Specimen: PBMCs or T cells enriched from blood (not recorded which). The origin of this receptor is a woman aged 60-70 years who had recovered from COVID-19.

The CDR3 here reads CASSSGQGLNYNEQFF. The bases read TGCGCCAGCAGCTCAGGACAGGGGCTTAACTACAATGAGCAGTTCTTC. The rearrangement joined TRBV5-1 to TRBJ2-1; 9 bases in the middle match TRBD1. CDR1 and CDR2 are drawn from the germline V gene: SGHRS, YFSETQ. After removal of 3 bases from V and 3 bases from J, the junction retains 7 bases not matched to a gene. Counted from cysteine to phenylalanine, this CDR3 has 16 amino acids. Only the CDR3 DNA stays, 48 bases, in frame from base 1.